Following are 27 T cell receptor beta chains from one sample sequenced in a study of T cells in Graves' hyperthyroidism and ophthalmopathy. TCR beta CDR3 sequences were amplified from RNA transcripts. TCR CDR3 underwent first-round RT-PCR with the HTBI primer set. MiXCR, applied by TCRdb to the multiplex PCR reads, yields one record per CDR3 protein. The sample holds around 800,000 distinct CDR3 sequences; over 35% are singletons and the top ten take approximately 10%. Source material: blood. These receptors were taken from a man between 18 and 29 years old with Graves' hyperthyroidism.

This clonotype has a handful of counts. This chain uses TRBV12-3 or TRBV12-4 with TRBJ1-2; 8 bases align to TRBD1. This CDR3 contains 13 residues. J was trimmed by 6 bases and V by 4 bases; bases with no gene match: 4. CDR3 sequence: CASSSTGVDGYTF. The CDR3 DNA reads as TGTGCCAGCAGTTCGACAGGGGTAGATGGCTACACCTTC.

The chain carries TRBV7-2 and TRBJ2-7; D unclear. This CDR3 region has 15 residues. Germline V gives CDR1 SGHTA, CDR2 FQGNSA. Trimming removed 4 bases from V and 2 bases from J, with 15 bases in between. The CDR3 loop is CASSSGRPDPYEQYF. The CDR3, as DNA: TGTGCCAGCAGCTCCGGACGGCCCGACCCCTACGAGCAGTACTTC. The full variable domain, its missing parts supplied by reference TRBV7-2 and TRBJ2-7, is GAGVSQSPSNKVTEKGKDVELRCDPISGHTALYWYRQSLGQGLEFLIYFQGNSAPDKSGLPSDRFSAERTGGSVSTLTIQRTQQEDSAVYLCASSSGRPDPYEQYFGPGTRLTVT.

In its sample, this clonotype was seen many times. V gene TRBV2 combines with J gene TRBJ1-2, with D possibly being TRBD1 (5 bases). V lost 4 bases and J 3 bases, leaving 12 bases between the germline ends. Germline V gene data show CDR1 as SNHLY and CDR2 as FYNNEI. CDR3 length: 14 amino acids. The CDR3 DNA sequence: TGTGCCAGCAGTGCAGGGTTTAGAGACTATGGCTACACCTTC. Amino acids: CASSAGFRDYGYTF.

This clonotype appeared a few times. The rearrangement links TRBV19 to TRBJ2-7, with 8 bases identical to TRBD1. The CDR3 runs 16 residues. Germline CDR1 reads LNHDA; CDR2 reads SQIVND (reference sequence). V was pared by 5 bases and J by 4 bases, with 13 bases of the junction left unmatched. As DNA, the CDR3 is TGTGCCAGTAGTGCCGGGACAGGCTTTCGTCCTTACGAGCAGTACTTC. Encoded protein: CASSAGTGFRPYEQYF.

This clonotype has at least ten counts. This chain joins TRBV29-1 and TRBJ1-1, with D hard to call. This CDR3 is 12 amino acids long. With 7 bases removed from V and 3 bases from J, the gap between germline ends came to 12 bases. Germline CDR1 and CDR2: SQVTM and ANQGSEA. CDR3 bases: TGCAGCGCCGTAGGCGCGGACACTGAAGCTTTCTTT. Protein product: CSAVGADTEAFF.

In this sample, this clonotype turned up a few times. The gene calls are TRBV9 and TRBJ2-5, with D possibly TRBD2 on 6 matching bases. The CDR3 spans 14 residues. V lost 4 bases, J lost 2 bases, and 12 bases lay in between. Germline V gives CDR1 SGDLS, CDR2 YYNGEE. Here the CDR3 reads CASSQVAEQETQYF. The CDR3 DNA follows: TGTGCCAGCAGCCAAGTAGCGGAACAAGAGACCCAGTACTTC. Based on the CDR3 plus reference TRBV9 and TRBJ2-5, the full variable domain is DSGVTQTPKHLITATGQRVTLRCSPRSGDLSVYWYQQSLDQGLQFLIQYYNGEERAKGNILERFSAQQFPDLHSELNLSSLELGDSALYFCASSQVAEQETQYFGPGTRLLVL.

V gene TRBV7-3 combines with J gene TRBJ2-3; the D is unclear. Trimming left V 5 bases short and J 6 bases short, with 9 bases between. This CDR3 contains 12 residues. CDR1 and CDR2 from the germline V gene are SGHTA and FQGTGA. CDR3 DNA: TGTGCCAGCAGCAGTTATACCGATACGCAGTATTTT. It codes for CASSSYTDTQYF.

This clonotype is labeled medium-sized. The chain recombines TRBV7-9 with TRBJ2-5; 9 bases map to TRBD2. Trimming at V came to 3 bases and at J to 2 bases, leaving 1 base not matched to a gene. CDR3 size: 14 residues. CDR1 is SEHNR, CDR2 FQNEAQ, per germline (reference sequence). The CDR3 is CASSFGLAQETQYF. The DNA of the CDR3 is TGTGCCAGCAGCTTCGGACTAGCGCAAGAGACCCAGTACTTC.

V and J are TRBV24-1 and TRBJ2-7, with a tentative D call TRBD2 (5 bases). The germline gives CDR1 KGHDR, CDR2 SFDVKD. V lost 4 bases, J lost 3 bases, and 15 bases lay in between. The CDR3 length is 15 residues. The CDR3 coding sequence is TGTGCCACCAGTGACCACTCGGCCGGGAACTACGAGCAGTACTTC. It is translated as CATSDHSAGNYEQYF.

About this clonotype: Possible read error: a much larger clone is one base away. This chain uses TRBV9 with TRBJ2-2; 7 nucleotides match TRBD1. The CDR3 contains 17 residues. Germline V CDR1 and CDR2: SGDLS, YYNGEE. The CDR3 DNA follows: TGTGTCAGCAGCGTCCCAGGGGGTCTCGCGGACACCGGGGAGCTGTTTTTT. Its protein product is CVSSVPGGLADTGELFF.

This clonotype has ten or more counts. The chain is built from TRBV29-1 and TRBJ2-5; D remains unclear. The CDR3 spans 13 residues. Germline V gives CDR1 SQVTM, CDR2 ANQGSEA. V lost 4 bases to trimming and J lost 5 bases, with 14 bases between them. The CDR3 region has the DNA TGCAGCGTTGCCAGACTTCTTGAGGAGACCCAGTACTTC. Amino acid sequence: CSVARLLEETQYF. The full variable domain, its missing parts supplied by reference TRBV29-1 and TRBJ2-5, is SAVISQKPSRDICQRGTSLTIQCQVDSQVTMMFWYRQQPGQSLTLIATANQGSEATYESGFVIDKFPISRPNLTFSTLTVSNMSPEDSSIYLCSVARLLEETQYFGPGTRLLVL.

V usage is TRBV7-2 and J usage is TRBJ1-4, with TRBD1 identical over 7 bases. The germline CDR1 and CDR2 sequences are SGHTA and FQGNSA. This CDR3 region has 15 residues. V was clipped by 6 bases and J by 7 bases; unmatched bases: 11. This chain's CDR3 is CASSPVRQGGEKLFF. The CDR3 DNA reads as TGTGCCAGCAGTCCTGTGAGACAGGGCGGTGAAAAACTGTTTTTT.

This clonotype was picked up many times. The V and J genes are TRBV20-1 and TRBJ1-4, with no clear D. This CDR3 comprises 11 residues. Per germline, CDR1 DFQATT and CDR2 SNEGSKA (reference sequence). V was shortened by 7 bases and J by 8 bases, with 11 bases between the two germline ends. For the CDR3, the DNA is TGCAGTGGTACCATACGGGAAAAACTGTTTTTT. It yields the protein CSGTIREKLFF.

To note about this clonotype: At one of its ends the junction is not consistent with the germline gene, which may arise from a read error. The chain carries TRBV20-1 and TRBJ2-6; D unresolved. The length of the CDR3 is 14 residues. Germline V lookup: CDR1 DFQATT, CDR2 SNEGSKA (reference sequence). DNA of the CDR3: TGCAGTGGGGCAGCGAAGTCTGGAGCCAACGTCCTGACTTTC. Protein: CSGAAKSGANVLTF.

As to this clonotype: The junction and the germline gene differ at one end; a read error may be behind it. The chain is built from TRBV12-5 and TRBJ2-5, with a possible D match to TRBD2 (6 bases). The CDR3 has 13 residues. CDR1 LGHNT and CDR2 FRNRAP come from the germline V gene. The CDR3 DNA reads as TGTGCTAGTGGTTTGGGGACTACGGAGACCCAGTGCTTC. As protein: CASGLGTTETQCF.

The chain couples TRBV24-1 to TRBJ1-4; 7 nucleotides line up with TRBD1. The CDR3 length is 13 residues. Germline V CDR1 and CDR2: KGHDR, SFDVKD. V was clipped by 2 bases and J by 7 bases; unmatched bases: 0. CDR3: CATSDSGGEKLFF. The DNA of the CDR3 is TGTGCCACCAGTGATTCAGGGGGTGAAAAACTGTTTTTT.

On this clonotype itself: A much bigger clone sits one base away, suggesting this may be a read error. The CDR3 does not close with the conserved phenylalanine or tryptophan, likely indicating a read error. V gene TRBV10-3 combines with J gene TRBJ1-1; D is undetermined. The V gene's germline CDR1 is ENHRY and CDR2 SYGVKD. This CDR3 spans 13 amino acids. Trimming shortened V by 0 bases and J by 5 bases, and 7 bases separated the two germline ends. CDR3 amino acids: CAISESVGTEAFS. Written as DNA, the CDR3 is TGTGCCATCAGTGAGTCGGTGGGGACTGAAGCTTTCTCT.

Details on this clonotype: With a much larger clone just one base away, this may be a read error. The chain recombines TRBV7-6 with TRBJ1-1; TRBD1 agrees at 9 bases. J was trimmed by 4 bases and V by 1 base; bases with no gene match: 4. The CDR3 runs to 15 residues. Germline lookup yields CDR1 SGHVS and CDR2 FNYEAQ. The CDR3, as DNA: TGTGCCAGCAGCTTAGAGGGGACAGGGCCCACTGAAGCTTTCTTT. Translating it yields CASSLEGTGPTEAFF.

This clonotype was seen only a few times. This rearrangement joins TRBV12-3 or TRBV12-4 to TRBJ2-2; D may correspond to TRBD1 or TRBD2 (5 bases each). CDR3 size: 12 residues. V was clipped by 8 bases and J by 7 bases, with 11 bases between them. CDR3 region: CASSGAVGELFF. The CDR3 DNA reads as TGTGCCAGCTCCGGGGCCGTCGGGGAGCTGTTTTTT.

The V and J genes are TRBV2 and TRBJ1-1, with D tentatively TRBD1 (6 bases). The CDR3 length is 14 residues. V lost 7 bases, J lost 2 bases, and 14 bases lay in between. CDR1 and CDR2 (germline): SNHLY, FYNNEI. In DNA, the CDR3 is TGTGCCAGCACTGAGGGGGGCTACAACACTGAAGCTTTCTTT. It encodes CASTEGGYNTEAFF.

This clonotype was detected only a few times. The genes are TRBV6-5 and TRBJ1-5; D ambiguous. Trimming removed 7 bases from V and 7 bases from J, with 11 bases in between. This CDR3 is built from 12 residues. Germline CDR1 MNHEY, CDR2 SVGAGI. CDR3 DNA sequence: TGTGCCAGCAAAGAGGGCGTACAGCCCCAGCATTTT. This codes for CASKEGVQPQHF.

This clonotype has a handful of counts. The V gene is TRBV7-2, the J gene TRBJ2-7; TRBD1 aligns across 7 bases. V gave up 5 bases and J gave up 8 bases; unmatched junction bases: 9. The germline CDR1 and CDR2 sequences are SGHTA and FQGNSA. The CDR3 spans 13 residues. CDR3: CASSTLDREKQYF. The CDR3 DNA follows: TGTGCCAGCAGCACCCTAGACAGGGAAAAGCAGTACTTC.

This clonotype occurred many times. The junction departs from the called germline gene at one end, perhaps through a read error. J is TRBJ2-7 and V is TRBV7-9; no definite D call. Germline CDR1 and CDR2: SEHNR and FQNEAQ (reference sequence). The CDR3 loop spans 13 amino acids. The CDR3 here is CASSPGSTYEQYF. The CDR3 DNA is TGTGCTAGCAGCCCTGGGTCCACCTACGAGCAGTACTTC.

This clonotype was found a few times. This chain links TRBV11-2 with TRBJ2-5; 12 bases are shared with TRBD2. The CDR3 length is 16 residues. Germline trimming cut 6 bases from V and 5 bases from J; bases unmatched to any gene: 10. Germline CDR1 is SGHAT and CDR2 is FQNNGV. CDR3 amino acids: CASSYPLAGGQETQYF. The CDR3 nucleotides are TGTGCCAGCAGTTACCCTCTAGCGGGAGGGCAGGAGACCCAGTACTTC.

Ten or more counts support this clonotype. Written as DNA, the CDR3 is TGTGCCAGTAGGGCGGGAGCAGACCATGGCGAGCAGTACTTC. Amino acid sequence: CASRAGADHGEQYF. The chain uses TRBV19 and TRBJ2-7; 7 bases match TRBD2. This CDR3 has 14 residues. Looked up from germline, CDR1 is LNHDA and CDR2 is SQIVND (reference sequence). Germline trimming cut 6 bases from V and 6 bases from J; bases unmatched to any gene: 11.

On this clonotype itself: Just one base apart from a much larger clone, this may be a read error. The chain links TRBV7-8 to TRBJ1-6, with D possibly matching TRBD1 (5 bases). This CDR3 comprises 15 residues. Deletions cut 4 bases from V and 10 bases from J, with 17 bases between. Germline loops: CDR1 SGHVS, CDR2 FQNEAQ. This CDR3 is CASSSGVGIGSPLHF. The CDR3 DNA is TGTGCCAGCAGCTCGGGGGTAGGGATAGGATCACCCCTCCACTTT.

The chain is built from TRBV13 and TRBJ1-3; D gene unclear. In germline, CDR1 is PRHDT, CDR2 FYEKMQ (reference sequence). This CDR3 comprises 14 residues. Trimming took off 1 base at V and 7 bases at J, with 11 bases between the two ends. This CDR3 reads CASSLAGSSNTIYF. The CDR3 coding sequence is TGTGCCAGCAGCTTAGCAGGTTCCTCTAACACCATATATTTT.